Only one count was recorded for the clone carrying this T cell receptor beta chain. Its target is not known. In the study's own analysis: Filtering differed, since immunoSEQ gave only junction sequences and no quality scores. TCRdb's copy holds only in-frame clones and misses some; the assay was immunoSEQ multiplex PCR. The D gene and trimming were derived from the DNA, and the V and J assignments and clone size from that table. The data show about 1.1 million clones, with roughly 80% seen just once and 0.89% held by the top ten. Nashville, Tennessee was home to all donors, each a Caucasian adult. The data were taken from a study of shared clonotypes between healthy human individuals. The CDR3 contains 17 residues. Germline assignment: CDR1 SGHRS and CDR2 YFSETQ. J was trimmed by 2 bases and V by 4 bases; bases with no gene match: 9. Study results and limitations: Although depth was large, rarefaction showed that sequencing of the sorted subsets was incomplete. Approximately 5.4% of naive CD4 clonotypes were common to a handful of donors.

The specimen was memory CD4+ T cells from PBMCs. The subset denotes: CD45RA-negative fraction. The chain joins TRBV5-1 to TRBJ2-7, with TRBD2 matching over 13 bases. The receptor comes from a man between 18 and 29 years old in good health. Some clones in this sample may be carry-over from other donors' samples. CDR3: CASSEGLAGVGAYEQYF. CDR3 bases: TGCGCCAGCAGCGAAGGACTAGCGGGAGTGGGGGCCTACGAGCAGTACTTC.